Following are 15 T cell receptor beta chains from one sample sequenced in a study of cytomegalovirus exposure and HLA in healthy donors. Measured with immunoSEQ multiplex PCR; TCRdb has only the in-frame clones, and not every one. The sample includes under 200,000 clones, approximately 78% of them seen just once. Input material: PBMCs. These receptors were obtained from a woman aged 25 to 39 in good health and CMV-seronegative.

This sequence joins TRBV25-1 and TRBJ1-3, with D hard to call. CDR3 length: 14 amino acids. Germline CDR1 reads MGHDK; CDR2 reads SYGVNS. Trimming took off 3 bases at V and 5 bases at J, with 11 bases between the two ends. The CDR3 spells CASSDSGDRNTIYF. CDR3 nucleotide sequence: TGTGCCAGCAGTGACAGCGGGGATCGAAACACCATATATTTT.

The CDR3 DNA sequence: TGTGCCTGGAGCGACACCCGTTATAGCGGGAGGGCCGACACCGGGGAGCTGTTTTTT. The encoded protein is CAWSDTRYSGRADTGELFF. J is TRBJ2-2 and V is TRBV30; 11 nucleotides line up with TRBD2. V lost 3 bases and J lost 3; bases outside the gene matches: 15. The CDR3 runs to 19 residues. Per germline, CDR1 GTSNPN and CDR2 SVGIG (reference sequence).

This chain joins TRBV5-1 and TRBJ2-7, with a tentative D call TRBD2 (6 bases). V lost 7 bases to trimming and J lost 3 bases, with 17 bases between them. Per germline, CDR1 SGHRS and CDR2 YFSETQ. The CDR3 is 14 amino acids. The CDR3 nucleotides are TGCGCCAGCTCCCCGGGACTCACGAACTACGAGCAGTACTTC. Protein sequence: CASSPGLTNYEQYF.

The chain links TRBV10-3 to TRBJ2-7; tentative D call: TRBD2 (6 bases). The CDR3 runs to 14 residues. V was clipped by 5 bases and J by 2 bases, with 13 bases between them. CDR1 and CDR2 from the germline V gene are ENHRY and SYGVKD. The CDR3 DNA follows: TGTGCCATCAGTCCCGGGACTCCCCCCTACGAGCAGTACTTC. Encoded protein: CAISPGTPPYEQYF.

The rearrangement uses TRBV5-1 and TRBJ1-4, with D unclear. V was pared by 0 bases and J by 13 bases, with 13 bases between. Looked up from germline, CDR1 is SGHRS and CDR2 is YFSETQ. The CDR3 length is 13 residues. The chain's CDR3 is CASSLEIRSVLFF. Written as DNA, the CDR3 is TGCGCCAGCAGCTTGGAGATCAGGTCGGTACTGTTTTTT.

The chain recombines TRBV4-1 with TRBJ2-1; TRBD2 agrees at 12 bases. V trimming: 4 bases; J trimming: 8 bases; junction bases outside the gene matches: 6. Germline assignment: CDR1 MGHRA and CDR2 YSYEKL. The CDR3 is made up of 15 amino acids. CDR3 bases: TGCGCCAGCAGCCTAGGACTAGCGGGAAAAGATGAGCAGTTCTTC. Translating it yields CASSLGLAGKDEQFF.

The V gene is TRBV6-6, the J gene TRBJ1-5, with a possible D match to TRBD1 (5 bases). There are 16 residues in the CDR3. CDR1 is MNHNY and CDR2 is SVGAGI in the germline V gene (reference sequence). Trimming took off 6 bases at V and 0 bases at J, with 15 bases between the two ends. CDR3 sequence reads: CASSPGGGYSNQPQHF. The CDR3 bases are TGTGCCAGCAGCCCCGGGGGGGGTTATAGCAATCAGCCCCAGCATTTT.

This rearrangement joins TRBV4-2 to TRBJ2-7; 8 bases match TRBD2. With 1 base clipped from V and 5 bases from J, the junction kept 4 bases outside the gene matches. CDR1 LGHNA and CDR2 YNFKEQ come from the germline V gene. The CDR3 sequence is 14 residues long. CDR3 protein: CASSQGTGGDEQYF. DNA for the CDR3: TGTGCCAGCAGCCAAGGGACCGGGGGGGACGAGCAGTACTTC.

The rearrangement uses TRBV5-1 and TRBJ2-5, with TRBD2 as a possible D gene (6 bases). V was pared by 4 bases and J by 5 bases, with 21 bases between. This CDR3 has 16 residues. Per germline, CDR1 SGHRS and CDR2 YFSETQ. CDR3 sequence (DNA): TGCGCCAGCAGCCGGGACCGGGGCGTCCGGGGGGAGACCCAGTACTTC. This codes for CASSRDRGVRGETQYF.

This chain connects TRBV18 to TRBJ2-6; 7 nucleotides agree with TRBD2. CDR1 is KGHSH, CDR2 LQKENI, per germline. V lost 2 bases, J lost 2 bases, and 0 bases stayed unmatched. CDR3 length: 15 amino acids. For the CDR3, the DNA is TGTGCCAGCTCACCAGCGGGGGCTGGGGCCAACGTCCTGACTTTC. Translation: CASSPAGAGANVLTF.

The J gene is TRBJ2-2, the V gene TRBV7-9; D is possibly TRBD2 (5 bases). This CDR3 contains 14 residues. The germline V gene has CDR1 SEHNR and CDR2 FQNEAQ (reference sequence). V shed 1 base and J shed 7 bases, with 10 bases lying between them. The DNA for the CDR3 is TGTGCCAGCAGCTTAGGAGTGGAGGTCGGGGAGCTGTTTTTT. Protein: CASSLGVEVGELFF.

The chain carries TRBV6-1 and TRBJ2-1; 10 bases fit TRBD2. V trimming: 4 bases; J trimming: 8 bases; junction bases outside the gene matches: 5. The CDR3 runs to 14 residues. Germline V gene lookup returns CDR1 MNHNS and CDR2 SASEGT. In DNA form, the CDR3 reads TGTGCCAGCAGTGTGCTAGCGGGAGCCCATGAGCAGTTCTTC. The encoded protein is CASSVLAGAHEQFF.

The count of this clone is one. The rearrangement uses TRBV5-6 and TRBJ2-2; perhaps TRBD2 as D (5 bases). Germline assignment: CDR1 SGHDT and CDR2 YYEEEE. The V and J ends lost 4 bases and 6 bases respectively, with 25 bases between them. The CDR3 is 18 residues long. This CDR3 is CASSGLGNEGVVAGELFF. The DNA of the CDR3 is TGTGCCAGCAGCGGCCTGGGAAATGAGGGAGTAGTGGCCGGGGAGCTGTTTTTT.

For the CDR3, the DNA is TGTGCCAGCAGTTCTCCCAGGGGGGCCGGGCTATACGAGCAGTACTTC. This gives the protein CASSSPRGAGLYEQYF. The rearrangement links TRBV28 to TRBJ2-7, with a weak D call TRBD1 (7 bases). The CDR3 extends over 16 amino acids. Germline V gives CDR1 MDHEN, CDR2 SYDVKM. V was pared by 4 bases and J by 4 bases, with 20 bases between.

This clone was recorded a few times. This chain connects TRBV29-1 to TRBJ2-3, with a weak D call TRBD1 (6 bases). Trimming removed 3 bases at V and 2 bases at J, with 9 bases between. Germline CDR1 and CDR2: SQVTM and ANQGSEA. The CDR3 totals 13 residues. The CDR3 sequence is CSVDTGLTDTQYF. The CDR3 DNA reads TGCAGCGTTGATACAGGGCTCACAGATACGCAGTATTTT.